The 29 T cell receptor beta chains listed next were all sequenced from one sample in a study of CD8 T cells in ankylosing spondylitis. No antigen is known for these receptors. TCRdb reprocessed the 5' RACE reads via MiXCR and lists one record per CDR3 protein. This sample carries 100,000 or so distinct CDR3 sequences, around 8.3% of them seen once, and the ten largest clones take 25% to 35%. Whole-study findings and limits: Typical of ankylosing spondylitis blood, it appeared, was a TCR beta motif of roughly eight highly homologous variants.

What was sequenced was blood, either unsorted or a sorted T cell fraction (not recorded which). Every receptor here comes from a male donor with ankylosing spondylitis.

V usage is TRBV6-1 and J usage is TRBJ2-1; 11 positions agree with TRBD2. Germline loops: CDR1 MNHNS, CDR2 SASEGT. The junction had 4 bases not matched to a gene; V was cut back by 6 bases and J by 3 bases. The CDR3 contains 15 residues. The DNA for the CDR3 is TGTGCCAGCAGACTTGGGACTAGCGGCTACAATGAGCAGTTCTTC. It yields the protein CASRLGTSGYNEQFF.

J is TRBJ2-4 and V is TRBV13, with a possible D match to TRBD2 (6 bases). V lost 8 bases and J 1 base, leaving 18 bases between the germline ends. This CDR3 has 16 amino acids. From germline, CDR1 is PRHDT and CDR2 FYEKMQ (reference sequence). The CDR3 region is CASDRGGLAAKNIQYF. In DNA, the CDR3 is TGTGCCAGCGACCGAGGAGGGTTGGCGGCCAAAAACATTCAGTACTTC.

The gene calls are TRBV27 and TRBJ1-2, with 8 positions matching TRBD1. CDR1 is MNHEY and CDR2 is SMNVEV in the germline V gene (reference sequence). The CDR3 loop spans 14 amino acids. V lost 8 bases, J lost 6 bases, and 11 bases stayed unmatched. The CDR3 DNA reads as TGTGCCAGCTCTCCGACAGGGGCGTCGGATGGCTACACCTTC. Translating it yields CASSPTGASDGYTF.

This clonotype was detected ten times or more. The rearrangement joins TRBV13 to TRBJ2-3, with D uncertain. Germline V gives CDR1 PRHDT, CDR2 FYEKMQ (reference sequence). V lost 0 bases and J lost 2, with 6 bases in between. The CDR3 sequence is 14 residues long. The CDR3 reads CASSLGASTDTQYF. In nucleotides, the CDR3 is TGTGCCAGCAGCTTAGGCGCCTCCACAGATACGCAGTATTTT.

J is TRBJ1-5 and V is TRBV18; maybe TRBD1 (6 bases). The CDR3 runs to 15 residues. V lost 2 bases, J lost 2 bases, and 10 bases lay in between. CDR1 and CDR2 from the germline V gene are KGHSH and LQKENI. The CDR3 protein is CASSPEGGGNQPQHF. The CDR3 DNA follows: TGTGCCAGCTCACCAGAGGGGGGTGGCAATCAGCCCCAGCATTTT.

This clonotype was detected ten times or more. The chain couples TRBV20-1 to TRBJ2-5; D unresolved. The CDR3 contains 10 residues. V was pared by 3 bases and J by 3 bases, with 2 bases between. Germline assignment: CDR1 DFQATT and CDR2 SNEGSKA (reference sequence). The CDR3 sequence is CSARKETQYF. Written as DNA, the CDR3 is TGCAGTGCTAGGAAAGAGACCCAGTACTTC.

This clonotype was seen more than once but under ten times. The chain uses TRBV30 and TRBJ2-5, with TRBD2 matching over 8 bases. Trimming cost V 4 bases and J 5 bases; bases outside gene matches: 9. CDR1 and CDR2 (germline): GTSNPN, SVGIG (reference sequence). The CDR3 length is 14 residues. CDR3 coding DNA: TGTGCCTGGACCTCTAGCGGGTGGAGGGAGACCCAGTACTTC. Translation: CAWTSSGWRETQYF.

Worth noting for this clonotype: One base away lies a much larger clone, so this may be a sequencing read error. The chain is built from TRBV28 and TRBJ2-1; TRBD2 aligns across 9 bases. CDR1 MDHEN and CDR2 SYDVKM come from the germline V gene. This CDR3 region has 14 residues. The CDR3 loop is CASSPLGTSNQQFF. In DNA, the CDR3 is TGTGCCAGCAGTCCCCTCGGGACTAGCAATCAGCAGTTCTTC.

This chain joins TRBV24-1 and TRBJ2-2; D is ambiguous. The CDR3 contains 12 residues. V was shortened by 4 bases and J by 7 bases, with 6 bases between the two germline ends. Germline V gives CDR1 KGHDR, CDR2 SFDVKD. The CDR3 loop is CATSELYGELFF. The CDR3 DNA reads TGTGCCACCAGTGAGCTCTACGGGGAGCTGTTTTTT.

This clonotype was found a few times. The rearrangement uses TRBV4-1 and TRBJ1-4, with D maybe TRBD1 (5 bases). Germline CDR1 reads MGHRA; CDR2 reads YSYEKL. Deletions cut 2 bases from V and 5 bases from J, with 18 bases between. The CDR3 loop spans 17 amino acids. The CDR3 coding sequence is TGCGCCAGCAGCCAACCCCCTGGGGGACGAGAAAATGAAAAACTGTTTTTT. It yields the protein CASSQPPGGRENEKLFF.

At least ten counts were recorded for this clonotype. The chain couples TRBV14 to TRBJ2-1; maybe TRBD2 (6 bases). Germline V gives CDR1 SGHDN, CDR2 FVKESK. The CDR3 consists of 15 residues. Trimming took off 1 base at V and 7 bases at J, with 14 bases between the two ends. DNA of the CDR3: TGTGCCAGCAGCCAAGTACAACTAGCTGGGAATGAGCAGTTCTTC. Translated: CASSQVQLAGNEQFF.

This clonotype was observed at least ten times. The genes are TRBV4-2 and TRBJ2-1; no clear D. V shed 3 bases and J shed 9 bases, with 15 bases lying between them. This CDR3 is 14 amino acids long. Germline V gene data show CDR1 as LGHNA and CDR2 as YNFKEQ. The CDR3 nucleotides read TGTGCCAGCAGCCAGGATAGCTACTTGCGTGAGCAGTTCTTC. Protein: CASSQDSYLREQFF.

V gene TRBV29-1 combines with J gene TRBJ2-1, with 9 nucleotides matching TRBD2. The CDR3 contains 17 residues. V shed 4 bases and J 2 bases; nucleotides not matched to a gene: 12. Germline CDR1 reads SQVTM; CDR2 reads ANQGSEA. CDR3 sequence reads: CSVVWLAGVRTYNEQFF. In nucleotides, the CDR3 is TGCAGCGTTGTGTGGTTAGCGGGAGTAAGAACCTACAATGAGCAGTTCTTC.

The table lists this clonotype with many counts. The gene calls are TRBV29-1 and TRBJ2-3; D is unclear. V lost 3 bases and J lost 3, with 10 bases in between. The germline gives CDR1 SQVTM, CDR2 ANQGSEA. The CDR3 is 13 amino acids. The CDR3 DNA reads TGCAGCGTTGACCCGACAACTACAGATACGCAGTATTTT. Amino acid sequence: CSVDPTTTDTQYF.

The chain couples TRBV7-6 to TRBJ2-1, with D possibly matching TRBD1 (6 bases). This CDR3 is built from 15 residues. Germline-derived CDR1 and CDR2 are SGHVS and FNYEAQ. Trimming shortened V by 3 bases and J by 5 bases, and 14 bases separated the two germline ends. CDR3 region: CASSFDQGYNNEQFF. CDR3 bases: TGTGCCAGCAGCTTTGATCAGGGGTACAACAATGAGCAGTTCTTC.

Written as DNA, the CDR3 is TGTGCCAGCATTAATCCGGGACTAGCGGGGTACAATGAGCAGTTCTTC. It yields the protein CASINPGLAGYNEQFF. The chain links TRBV7-9 to TRBJ2-1, with 13 bases identical to TRBD2. Germline V lookup: CDR1 SEHNR, CDR2 FQNEAQ (reference sequence). This CDR3 has 16 amino acids. Trimming removed 7 bases from V and 4 bases from J; junction bases left unmatched: 7.

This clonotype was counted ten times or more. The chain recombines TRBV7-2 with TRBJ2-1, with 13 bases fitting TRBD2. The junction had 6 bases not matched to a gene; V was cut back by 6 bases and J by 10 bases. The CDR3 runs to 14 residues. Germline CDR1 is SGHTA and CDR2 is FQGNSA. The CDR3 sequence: CASRPGLAGVEQFF. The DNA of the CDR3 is TGTGCCAGCAGACCAGGACTAGCGGGAGTCGAGCAGTTCTTC.

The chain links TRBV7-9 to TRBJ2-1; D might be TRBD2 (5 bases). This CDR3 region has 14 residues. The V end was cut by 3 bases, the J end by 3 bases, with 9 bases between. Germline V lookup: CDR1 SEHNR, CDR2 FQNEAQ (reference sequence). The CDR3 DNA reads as TGTGCCAGCAGCTTTTTGAGCGGCTACAATGAGCAGTTCTTC. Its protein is CASSFLSGYNEQFF. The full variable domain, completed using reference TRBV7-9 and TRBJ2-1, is DTGVSQNPRHKITKRGQNVTFRCDPISEHNRLYWYRQTLGQGPEFLTYFQNEAQLEKSRLLSDRFSAERPKGSFSTLEIQRTEQGDSAMYLCASSFLSGYNEQFFGPGTRLTVL.

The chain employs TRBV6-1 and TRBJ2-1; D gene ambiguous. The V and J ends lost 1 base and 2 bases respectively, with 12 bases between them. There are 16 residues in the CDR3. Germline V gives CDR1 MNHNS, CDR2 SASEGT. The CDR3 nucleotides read TGTGCCAGCAGTGAAGGTTCCCAGGTACCCTACAATGAGCAGTTCTTC. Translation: CASSEGSQVPYNEQFF.

The DNA for the CDR3 is TGTGCCAGCAGTATACTAGCGGGAGGGCCTTCAGATACGCAGTATTTT. Translation: CASSILAGGPSDTQYF. The chain has TRBV27 and TRBJ2-3, with 13 bases that match TRBD2. The CDR3 runs to 16 residues. With 5 bases clipped from V and 4 bases from J, the junction kept 6 bases outside the gene matches. In germline, CDR1 is MNHEY, CDR2 SMNVEV (reference sequence).

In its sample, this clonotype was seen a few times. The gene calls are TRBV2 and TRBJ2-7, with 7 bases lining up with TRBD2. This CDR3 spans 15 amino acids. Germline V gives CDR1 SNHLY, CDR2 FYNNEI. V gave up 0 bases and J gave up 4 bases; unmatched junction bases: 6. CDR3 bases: TGTGCCAGCAGTGAAGCGGGCGGGAGAGGGTACGAGCAGTACTTC. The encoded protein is CASSEAGGRGYEQYF.

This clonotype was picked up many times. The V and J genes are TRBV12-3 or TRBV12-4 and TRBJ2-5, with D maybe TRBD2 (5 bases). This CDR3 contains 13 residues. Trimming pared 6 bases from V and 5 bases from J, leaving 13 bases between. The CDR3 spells CASRSGEEETQYF. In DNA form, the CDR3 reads TGTGCCAGCAGATCCGGGGAAGAGGAGACCCAGTACTTC.

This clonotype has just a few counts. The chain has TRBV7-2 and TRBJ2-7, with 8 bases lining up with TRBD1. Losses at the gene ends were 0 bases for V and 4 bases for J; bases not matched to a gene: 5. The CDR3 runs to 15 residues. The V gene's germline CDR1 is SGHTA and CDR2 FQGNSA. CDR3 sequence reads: CASSLADRGLYEQYF. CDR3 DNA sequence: TGTGCCAGCAGCTTAGCCGACAGGGGATTATACGAGCAGTACTTC.

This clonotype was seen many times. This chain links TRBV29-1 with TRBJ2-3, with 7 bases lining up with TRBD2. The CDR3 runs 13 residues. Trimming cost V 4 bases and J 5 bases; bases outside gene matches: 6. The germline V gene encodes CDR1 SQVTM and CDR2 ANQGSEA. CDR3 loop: CSVAAGVIDTQYF. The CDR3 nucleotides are TGCAGCGTTGCGGCGGGGGTCATAGATACGCAGTATTTT.

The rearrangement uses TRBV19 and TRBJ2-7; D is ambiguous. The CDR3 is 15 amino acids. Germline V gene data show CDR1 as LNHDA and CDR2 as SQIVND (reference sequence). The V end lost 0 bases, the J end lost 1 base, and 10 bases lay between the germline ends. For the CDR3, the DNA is TGTGCCAGTAGTATAGACTTAGACTCTTCCTACGAGCAGTACTTC. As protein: CASSIDLDSSYEQYF. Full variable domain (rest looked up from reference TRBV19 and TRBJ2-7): DGGITQSPKYLFRKEGQNVTLSCEQNLNHDAMYWYRQDPGQGLRLIYYSQIVNDFQKGDIAEGYSVSREKKESFPLTVTSAQKNPTAFYLCASSIDLDSSYEQYFGPGTRLTVT.

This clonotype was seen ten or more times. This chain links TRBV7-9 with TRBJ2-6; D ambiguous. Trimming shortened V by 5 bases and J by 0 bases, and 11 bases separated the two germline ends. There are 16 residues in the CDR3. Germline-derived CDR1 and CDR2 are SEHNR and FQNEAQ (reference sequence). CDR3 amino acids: CASSPRPFSGANVLTF. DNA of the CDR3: TGTGCCAGCAGCCCCCGACCTTTCTCTGGGGCCAACGTCCTGACTTTC.

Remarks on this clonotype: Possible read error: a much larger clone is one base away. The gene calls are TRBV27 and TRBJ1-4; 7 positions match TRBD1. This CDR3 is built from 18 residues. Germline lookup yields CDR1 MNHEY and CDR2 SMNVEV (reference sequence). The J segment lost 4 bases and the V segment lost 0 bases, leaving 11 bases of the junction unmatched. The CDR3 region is CASSLSRGGERLNEKLFF. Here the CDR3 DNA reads TGTGCCAGCAGTTTATCCAGGGGGGGAGAGAGGCTTAATGAAAAACTGTTTTTT.

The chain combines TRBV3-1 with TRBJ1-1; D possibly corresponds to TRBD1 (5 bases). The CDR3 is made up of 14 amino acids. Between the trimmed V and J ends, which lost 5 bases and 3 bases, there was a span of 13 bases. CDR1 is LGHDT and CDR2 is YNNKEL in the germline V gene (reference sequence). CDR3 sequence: CASSWGGEDTEAFF. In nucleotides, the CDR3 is TGTGCCAGCAGCTGGGGGGGAGAAGACACTGAAGCTTTCTTT.

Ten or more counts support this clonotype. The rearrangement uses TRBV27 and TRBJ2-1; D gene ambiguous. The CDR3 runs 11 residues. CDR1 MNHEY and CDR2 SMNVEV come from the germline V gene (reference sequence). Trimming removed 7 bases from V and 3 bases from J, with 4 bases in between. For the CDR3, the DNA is TGTGCCAGCACTTTCTACAATGAGCAGTTCTTC. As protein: CASTFYNEQFF.